The clone carrying this T cell receptor (beta chain) was seen ten or more times. Its antigen is unidentified. Trimming removed 2 bases from V and 7 bases from J, with 21 bases in between. The CDR3 is 15 amino acids. Looked up from germline, CDR1 is DFQATT and CDR2 is SNEGSKA (reference sequence). Specified time point: longitudinal time-point 2. Unsorted libraries used 2 million PBMCs kept at -80 degrees C. The entry originates in a study of neurological immune-mediated disorders. Study results and limitations: It was the repertoires of 18 of 34 multiple sclerosis patients that phylogenetic grouping placed in one related-CDR3 cluster, which is a possible signature.

The output of every sequencing run, over 170 million TCR-beta sequences, came from 15-18 subjects. TCRdb reanalysed the 5' RACE reads using MiXCR and keeps one entry per CDR3 protein. The table has over 75,000 distinct CDR3 sequences, about 5% seen once. The chain recombines TRBV20-1 with TRBJ2-7, with a tentative D call TRBD2 (6 bases). This clonotype originated in a woman aged 60-70 years with multiple sclerosis. Sequencing was done on a sample of PBMCs. The CDR3 DNA reads TGCAGTGCTAGAACTGGGACTTTCTCCCGGGGGGAGCAGTACTTC. Protein sequence: CSARTGTFSRGEQYF.